The next 26 T cell receptor beta chains were all read from a single sample in a study of CD8 T cells in ankylosing spondylitis. TCRdb redid the calling of the 5' RACE reads with MiXCR, one entry per CDR3 protein. Here the sample spans more than 150,000 distinct CDR3 sequences, 18% being singletons. The sample consisted of blood, either unsorted or a sorted T cell fraction (not recorded which). The origin of the receptors is a male donor aged 10 to 35 with ankylosing spondylitis or in good health (not recorded which).

Only a few counts were recorded for this clonotype. CDR3 region: CATSDPPTDTQYF. In nucleotides, the CDR3 is TGTGCCACCAGTGACCCGCCGACCGATACGCAGTATTTT. The chain recombines TRBV24-1 with TRBJ2-3; D uncertain. The CDR3 extends over 13 amino acids. Trimming shortened V by 4 bases and J by 6 bases, and 10 bases separated the two germline ends. Per the germline V gene, CDR1 is KGHDR and CDR2 is SFDVKD.

This chain joins TRBV29-1 and TRBJ2-3; D remains ambiguous. Germline CDR1 and CDR2: SQVTM and ANQGSEA. The CDR3 extends over 10 amino acids. V was cut by 4 bases and J by 5 bases, with 4 bases left in between. The CDR3 here is CSVAIDTQYF. In nucleotides, the CDR3 is TGCAGCGTTGCCATAGATACGCAGTATTTT.

This clonotype was observed at least ten times. The gene calls are TRBV5-1 and TRBJ2-1; 9 bases line up with TRBD1. CDR1 and CDR2 from the germline V gene are SGHRS and YFSETQ. V trimming: 5 bases; J trimming: 7 bases; junction bases outside the gene matches: 19. This CDR3 is built from 18 residues. In DNA form, the CDR3 reads TGCGCCAGCAGAGAGGGAGGGGCCTTGGGACAGGGCGGGAATGAGCAGTTCTTC. This gives the protein CASREGGALGQGGNEQFF.

This clonotype was recorded at least ten times. The V and J genes are TRBV3-1 and TRBJ2-2; TRBD2 agrees at 14 bases. This CDR3 is built from 17 residues. Trimming cost V 0 bases and J 5 bases; bases outside gene matches: 2. The germline V gene encodes CDR1 LGHDT and CDR2 YNNKEL (reference sequence). The CDR3 reads CASSQEGLAGGTGELFF. Here the CDR3 DNA reads TGTGCCAGCAGCCAAGAAGGACTAGCGGGAGGTACCGGGGAGCTGTTTTTT.

This clonotype was seen repeatedly, ten times or more. The chain links TRBV9 to TRBJ2-7; either TRBD1 or TRBD2 may supply D (5 bases each). Germline V CDR1 and CDR2: SGDLS, YYNGEE. The CDR3 covers 16 residues. V dropped 0 bases and J dropped 4 bases, with 17 bases sitting between them. The CDR3 DNA is TGTGCCAGCAGCGTAGATGGGGGTTTTCGGTCTTACGAGCAGTACTTC. Its translation is CASSVDGGFRSYEQYF.

A few counts support this clonotype. V gene TRBV29-1 combines with J gene TRBJ1-2, with TRBD1 identical over 8 bases. The CDR3 extends over 13 amino acids. Germline-derived CDR1 and CDR2 are SQVTM and ANQGSEA. The ends lost 3 bases at V and 4 bases at J; junction bases unmatched: 4. CDR3 protein: CSVEDRESYGYTF. CDR3 bases: TGCAGCGTTGAGGACAGGGAAAGCTATGGCTACACCTTC.

This clonotype has ten or more counts. The V gene is TRBV20-1, the J gene TRBJ1-5, with D possibly being TRBD1 (6 bases). The CDR3 sequence is 13 residues long. The V and J ends lost 2 bases and 6 bases respectively, with 11 bases between them. The V gene's germline CDR1 is DFQATT and CDR2 SNEGSKA (reference sequence). Written as DNA, the CDR3 is TGCAGTGCTAGACTGGGGGGCTCTCAGCCCCAGCATTTT. This encodes CSARLGGSQPQHF.

This clonotype occurred many times. V usage is TRBV4-1 and J usage is TRBJ1-2, with D unresolved. Germline V gene data show CDR1 as MGHRA and CDR2 as YSYEKL. The length of the CDR3 is 16 residues. V lost 0 bases, J lost 4 bases, and 15 bases lay in between. The CDR3 protein is CASSQDRSREAYGYTF. CDR3 DNA sequence: TGCGCCAGCAGCCAAGATAGGTCTCGGGAGGCCTATGGCTACACCTTC.

This rearrangement joins TRBV24-1 to TRBJ2-5, with a weak D call TRBD2 (6 bases). This CDR3 contains 14 residues. The V end lost 4 bases, the J end lost 5 bases, and 13 bases lay between the germline ends. The germline CDR1 and CDR2 sequences are KGHDR and SFDVKD. CDR3 sequence (DNA): TGTGCCACCAGTGAGGGGGAAGGGAGGGAGACCCAGTACTTC. It translates to CATSEGEGRETQYF.

In this sample, this clonotype turned up many times. The rearrangement uses TRBV5-1 and TRBJ1-4; D is undetermined. This CDR3 contains 14 residues. Trimming left V 4 bases short and J 2 bases short, with 9 bases between. From germline, CDR1 is SGHRS and CDR2 YFSETQ. For the CDR3, the DNA is TGCGCCAGCAGCGTTGGGAGGACTAATGAAAAACTGTTTTTT. It translates to CASSVGRTNEKLFF.

The table lists this clonotype with many counts. This chain connects TRBV6-5 to TRBJ2-1; D unresolved. The CDR3 loop spans 16 amino acids. From germline, CDR1 is MNHEY and CDR2 SVGAGI. With 2 bases removed from V and 4 bases from J, the gap between germline ends came to 15 bases. The CDR3 DNA follows: TGTGCCAGCAGTTACCTTTCGAGATCACCTTACAATGAGCAGTTCTTC. Translation gives CASSYLSRSPYNEQFF.

This sequence joins TRBV20-1 and TRBJ2-3; D not certain. Germline values: CDR1 DFQATT, CDR2 SNEGSKA (reference sequence). V lost 3 bases, J lost 5 bases, and 3 bases lay in between. CDR3 length equals 10 residues. The CDR3: CSARQDTQYF. CDR3 DNA: TGCAGTGCTAGGCAAGATACGCAGTATTTT.

V gene TRBV5-4 combines with J gene TRBJ2-2, with D perhaps being TRBD1 or TRBD2 (5 bases each). V shed 0 bases and J shed 1 base, with 10 bases lying between them. This CDR3 is built from 16 residues. Germline CDR1 SGHNT, CDR2 YYREEE (reference sequence). CDR3 residues: CASSLEGRQNTGELFF. DNA of the CDR3: TGTGCCAGCAGCTTGGAGGGACGGCAGAACACCGGGGAGCTGTTTTTT.

This clonotype was found many times. The chain employs TRBV24-1 and TRBJ1-2; D unclear. The V gene lost 6 bases and the J gene lost 4 bases, with 23 bases spanning the gap. Germline CDR1 is KGHDR and CDR2 is SFDVKD. The CDR3 extends over 17 amino acids. CDR3 region: CATSSDVVGDPGYGYTF. For the CDR3, the DNA is TGTGCCACCAGTTCAGACGTTGTCGGCGATCCTGGCTATGGCTACACCTTC.

The chain recombines TRBV20-1 with TRBJ2-4; D possibly corresponds to TRBD1 (6 bases). V gave up 5 bases and J gave up 6 bases, with 11 bases separating them. The CDR3 has 12 residues. The germline CDR1 and CDR2 sequences are DFQATT and SNEGSKA (reference sequence). The CDR3 DNA reads TGCAGTGCTTCGGACAGAGGAAACATTCAGTACTTC. Its protein is CSASDRGNIQYF.

This clonotype was counted many times. V is TRBV24-1 and J is TRBJ1-5, with D hard to call. Deletions cut 12 bases from V and 8 bases from J, with 10 bases between. The CDR3 runs to 10 residues. The germline CDR1 and CDR2 sequences are KGHDR and SFDVKD. The CDR3 bases are TGTGCCCCCCCGTGGGAGCCCCAGCATTTT. Protein: CAPPWEPQHF.

This clonotype was detected a few times. The CDR3 protein is CATSDPTGGESDEQFF. In nucleotides, the CDR3 is TGTGCCACCAGTGATCCGACAGGGGGCGAGAGCGATGAGCAGTTCTTC. V is TRBV24-1 and J is TRBJ2-1; 10 nucleotides agree with TRBD1. J gave up 8 bases and V 3 bases, and 9 bases lay outside the gene matches. Germline V gives CDR1 KGHDR, CDR2 SFDVKD. This CDR3 region has 16 residues.

Many counts were recorded for this clonotype. This rearrangement joins TRBV4-1 to TRBJ1-4; D might be TRBD1 (5 bases). Germline values: CDR1 MGHRA, CDR2 YSYEKL. The CDR3 length is 18 residues. Trimming stripped 2 bases from V and 4 bases from J, with 20 bases between. DNA of the CDR3: TGCGCCAGCAGCCAAATACCCATACAGGACACCTATAATGAAAAACTGTTTTTT. This gives the protein CASSQIPIQDTYNEKLFF.

J is TRBJ2-1 and V is TRBV20-1; D uncertain. Trimming took off 5 bases at V and 8 bases at J, with 13 bases between the two ends. This CDR3 is built from 12 residues. Looked up from germline, CDR1 is DFQATT and CDR2 is SNEGSKA (reference sequence). The CDR3 spells CSAQDVGDEQFF. As DNA, the CDR3 is TGCAGTGCTCAAGACGTAGGTGATGAGCAGTTCTTC.

This clonotype has only one observation. V usage is TRBV7-3 and J usage is TRBJ2-5; 7 nucleotides align to TRBD2. CDR3 length equals 14 residues. Germline CDR1 and CDR2: SGHTA and FQGTGA. Trimming at V came to 6 bases and at J to 4 bases, leaving 8 bases not matched to a gene. This CDR3 reads CASSRSGKGETQYF. As DNA, the CDR3 is TGTGCCAGCAGTCGGAGCGGGAAGGGAGAGACCCAGTACTTC.

This clonotype was observed at least ten times. The chain couples TRBV6-6 to TRBJ1-1; 9 nucleotides align to TRBD1. V lost 7 bases, J lost 2 bases, and 11 bases stayed unmatched. Germline V gene data show CDR1 as MNHNY and CDR2 as SVGAGI (reference sequence). The CDR3 is 16 amino acids. The CDR3 DNA sequence: TGTGCCAGCATCGGAAACAGGGGGCAAACCAACACTGAAGCTTTCTTT. Its protein is CASIGNRGQTNTEAFF.

This clonotype was detected many times. The chain has TRBV20-1 and TRBJ2-7; TRBD2 agrees at 7 bases. The CDR3 sequence is 17 residues long. CDR1 is DFQATT and CDR2 is SNEGSKA in the germline V gene (reference sequence). V lost 4 bases, J lost 2 bases, and 17 bases stayed unmatched. CDR3 in amino acids: CSANGPLVAGLAYEQYF. CDR3 sequence (DNA): TGCAGTGCTAATGGCCCTTTGGTAGCGGGCCTAGCCTACGAGCAGTACTTC.

This clonotype came up many times. The chain recombines TRBV5-5 with TRBJ2-1; 9 bases fit TRBD2. The CDR3 spans 16 residues. The J segment lost 2 bases and the V segment lost 4 bases, leaving 7 bases of the junction unmatched. Germline V gene data show CDR1 as SGHKS and CDR2 as YYEKEE (reference sequence). This chain's CDR3 is CASSPRLAAPYNEQFF. As DNA, the CDR3 is TGTGCCAGCAGCCCCCGACTAGCGGCCCCCTACAATGAGCAGTTCTTC.

This clonotype appeared a few times. CDR3 sequence: CASSIEEDENTEAFF. The CDR3 coding sequence is TGTGCCAGCAGCATTGAGGAGGACGAGAACACTGAAGCTTTCTTT. This rearrangement joins TRBV21-1 to TRBJ1-1. TRBV21-1 is noted as a pseudogene. The CDR3 contains 15 residues.

V usage is TRBV29-1 and J usage is TRBJ2-7; D unclear. V was shortened by 7 bases and J by 2 bases, with 12 bases between the two germline ends. Per germline, CDR1 SQVTM and CDR2 ANQGSEA. This CDR3 is 12 amino acids long. In nucleotides, the CDR3 is TGCAGCGCCATAACCCGGGCCTACGAGCAGTACTTC. This translates into CSAITRAYEQYF.

This clonotype was seen repeatedly, ten times or more. The chain has TRBV9 and TRBJ1-2; D is unresolved. The ends were cut back, 0 bases at V and 8 bases at J, with 14 bases in the middle. In germline, CDR1 is SGDLS, CDR2 YYNGEE. The length of the CDR3 is 14 residues. CDR3 sequence: CASSVGGPTVGYTF. The CDR3 DNA is TGTGCCAGCAGCGTAGGTGGGCCAACTGTGGGCTACACCTTC.